This T cell receptor (beta chain) was found in a study of blood T cell repertoires in COVID-19. About the research overall: Samples representing acute and convalescent COVID-19 were sourced from the United States, Italy and Spain.

The CDR3 runs to 15 residues. Germline V lookup: CDR1 SGHAT, CDR2 FQNNGV. After removal of 2 bases from V and 0 bases from J, the junction contained 4 bases not matched to a gene. The assay was immunoSEQ multiplex PCR, and TCRdb's table has in-frame clones only and misses some. The sample lists 300,000 to 400,000 clones, 80% to 90% occurring once. Two consecutive negative NP/OP PCR tests, clearance, or resolved symptoms defined Cohort 3 recovery. This TCR was sampled from a man between 18 and 29 years old who had recovered from COVID-19. Sequences were obtained from PBMCs or T cells enriched from blood (not recorded which). This chain joins TRBV11-2 and TRBJ2-7, with 7 bases identical to TRBD1. CDR3 nucleotides: TGTGCCAGCAGCTTATTCCGGACAGGCTCCTACGAGCAGTACTTC. Its translation is CASSLFRTGSYEQYF.